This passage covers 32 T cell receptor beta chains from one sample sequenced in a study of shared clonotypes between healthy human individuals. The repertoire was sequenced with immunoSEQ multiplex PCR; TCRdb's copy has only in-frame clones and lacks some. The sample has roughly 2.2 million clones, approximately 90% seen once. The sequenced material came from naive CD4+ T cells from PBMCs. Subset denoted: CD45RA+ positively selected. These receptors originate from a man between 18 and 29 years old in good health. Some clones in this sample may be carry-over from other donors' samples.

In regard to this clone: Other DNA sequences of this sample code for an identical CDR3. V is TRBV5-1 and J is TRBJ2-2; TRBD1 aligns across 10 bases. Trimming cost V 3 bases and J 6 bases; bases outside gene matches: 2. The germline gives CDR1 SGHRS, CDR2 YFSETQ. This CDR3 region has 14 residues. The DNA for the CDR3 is TGCGCCAGCAGCTCCGGACAGGGGGCCGGGGAGCTGTTTTTT. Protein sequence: CASSSGQGAGELFF.

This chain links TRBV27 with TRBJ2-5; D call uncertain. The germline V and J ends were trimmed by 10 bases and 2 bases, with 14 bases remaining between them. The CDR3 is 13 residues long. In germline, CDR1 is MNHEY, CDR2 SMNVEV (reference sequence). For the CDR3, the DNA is TGTGCCACCCAAAGGGTAGAGCAAGAGACCCAGTACTTC. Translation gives CATQRVEQETQYF.

The CDR3, as DNA: TGCGCCAGCAGCTGGGCTAGCGGGGGACGCACAGATACGCAGTATTTT. It yields the protein CASSWASGGRTDTQYF. The chain couples TRBV5-1 to TRBJ2-3; 10 bases match TRBD2. V lost 3 bases and J lost 1; bases outside the gene matches: 5. CDR3 size: 16 residues. Per germline, CDR1 SGHRS and CDR2 YFSETQ.

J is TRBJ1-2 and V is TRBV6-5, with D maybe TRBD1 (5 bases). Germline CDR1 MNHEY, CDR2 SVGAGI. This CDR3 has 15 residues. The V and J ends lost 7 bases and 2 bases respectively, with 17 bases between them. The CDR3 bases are TGTGCCAGCATTCCCAGGGAGAAGGGGAACTATGGCTACACCTTC. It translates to CASIPREKGNYGYTF.

DNA for the CDR3: TGTGCCAGCAGCCAAGGGACAGGGAGGAATGAGCAGTTCTTC. Translating gives CASSQGTGRNEQFF. This chain uses TRBV14 with TRBJ2-1; TRBD1 matches at 8 bases. V was pared by 1 base and J by 7 bases, with 3 bases of the junction left unmatched. CDR3 length: 14 amino acids. Germline values: CDR1 SGHDN, CDR2 FVKESK.

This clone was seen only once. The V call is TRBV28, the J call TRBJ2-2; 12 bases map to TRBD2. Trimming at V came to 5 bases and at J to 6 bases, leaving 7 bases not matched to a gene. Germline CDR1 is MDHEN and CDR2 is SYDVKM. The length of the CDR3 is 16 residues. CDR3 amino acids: CASSPLAGGGPGELFF. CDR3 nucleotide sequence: TGTGCCAGCAGTCCCCTAGCGGGAGGGGGTCCCGGGGAGCTGTTTTTT.

The CDR3 spells CASSHKTRGLWGNQPQHF. DNA of the CDR3: TGTGCCAGCAGTCACAAAACGAGGGGGCTCTGGGGCAATCAGCCCCAGCATTTT. This chain links TRBV28 with TRBJ1-5, with 7 bases identical to TRBD1. CDR3 size: 18 residues. The V gene end was trimmed by 5 bases and the J gene end by 2 bases; junction bases not matched to a gene: 15. CDR1 is MDHEN and CDR2 is SYDVKM in the germline V gene.

The CDR3 reads CASTGVILGYTF. The CDR3, as DNA: TGTGCCAGCACAGGGGTAATCCTTGGCTACACCTTC. The rearrangement joins TRBV28 to TRBJ1-2; D might be TRBD1 (6 bases). Germline-derived CDR1 and CDR2 are MDHEN and SYDVKM. This CDR3 comprises 12 residues. The V end lost 7 bases, the J end lost 7 bases, and 13 bases lay between the germline ends.

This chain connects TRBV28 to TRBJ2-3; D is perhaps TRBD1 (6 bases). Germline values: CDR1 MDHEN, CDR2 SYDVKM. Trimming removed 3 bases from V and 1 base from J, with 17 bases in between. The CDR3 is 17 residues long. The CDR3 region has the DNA TGTGCCAGCAGTTTTGGGGGAAACTCAGGGGGCACAGATACGCAGTATTTT. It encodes CASSFGGNSGGTDTQYF.

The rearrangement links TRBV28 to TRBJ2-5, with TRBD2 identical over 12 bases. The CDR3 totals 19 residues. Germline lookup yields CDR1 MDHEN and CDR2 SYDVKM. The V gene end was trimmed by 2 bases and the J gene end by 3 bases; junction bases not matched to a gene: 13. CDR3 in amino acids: CASSLLSLAGGPVEETQYF. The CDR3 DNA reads TGTGCCAGCAGTTTACTTAGCCTAGCGGGAGGGCCGGTGGAAGAGACCCAGTACTTC.

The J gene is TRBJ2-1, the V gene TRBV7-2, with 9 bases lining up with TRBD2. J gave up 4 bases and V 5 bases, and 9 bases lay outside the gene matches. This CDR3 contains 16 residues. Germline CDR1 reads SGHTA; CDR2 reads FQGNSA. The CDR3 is CASSPTGTSRYNEQFF. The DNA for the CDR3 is TGTGCCAGCAGCCCCACCGGGACTAGCCGTTACAATGAGCAGTTCTTC.

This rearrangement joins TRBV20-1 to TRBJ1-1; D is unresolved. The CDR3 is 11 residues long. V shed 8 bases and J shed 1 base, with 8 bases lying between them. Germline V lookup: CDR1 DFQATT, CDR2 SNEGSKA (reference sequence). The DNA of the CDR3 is TGCAGTACTATTGAGAACACTGAAGCTTTCTTT. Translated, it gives CSTIENTEAFF.

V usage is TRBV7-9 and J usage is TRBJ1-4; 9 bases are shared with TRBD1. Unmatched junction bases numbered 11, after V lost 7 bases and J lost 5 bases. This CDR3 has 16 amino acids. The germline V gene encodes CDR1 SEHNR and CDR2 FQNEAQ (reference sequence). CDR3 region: CASILGQGSKNEKLFF. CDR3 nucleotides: TGTGCCAGCATATTGGGACAGGGAAGTAAGAATGAAAAACTGTTTTTT.

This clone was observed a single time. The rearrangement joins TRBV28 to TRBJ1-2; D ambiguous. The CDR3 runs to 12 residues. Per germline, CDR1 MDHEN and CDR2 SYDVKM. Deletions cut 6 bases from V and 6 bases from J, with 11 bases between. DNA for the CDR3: TGTGCCAGCAGGCGAGCGGTCCATGGCTACACCTTC. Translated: CASRRAVHGYTF.

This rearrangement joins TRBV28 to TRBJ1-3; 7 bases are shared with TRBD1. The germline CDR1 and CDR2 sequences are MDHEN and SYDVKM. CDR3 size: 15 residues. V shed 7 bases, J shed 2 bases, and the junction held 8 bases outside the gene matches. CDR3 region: CASTPSTGAGNTIYF. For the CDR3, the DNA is TGTGCCAGCACCCCGAGTACAGGGGCTGGAAACACCATATATTTT.

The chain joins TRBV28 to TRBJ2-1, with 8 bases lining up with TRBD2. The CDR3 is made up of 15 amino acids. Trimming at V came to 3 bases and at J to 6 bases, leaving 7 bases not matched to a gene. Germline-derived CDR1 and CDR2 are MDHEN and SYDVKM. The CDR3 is CASSFNGRARNEQFF. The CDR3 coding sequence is TGTGCCAGCAGTTTTAACGGGAGGGCTCGCAATGAGCAGTTCTTC.

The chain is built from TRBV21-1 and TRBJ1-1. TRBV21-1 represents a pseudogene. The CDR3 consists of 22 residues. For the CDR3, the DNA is TGTGCCAGCAGCAAAGCGCTTTGGATTTCTATAGATCCCGGGGGATTAGACACTGAAGCTTTCTTT. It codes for CASSKALWISIDPGGLDTEAFF.

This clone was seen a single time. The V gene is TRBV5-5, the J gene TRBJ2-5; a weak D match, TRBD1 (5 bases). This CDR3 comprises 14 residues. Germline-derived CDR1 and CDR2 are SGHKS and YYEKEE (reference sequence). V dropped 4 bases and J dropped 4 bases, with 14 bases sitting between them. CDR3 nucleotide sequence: TGTGCCAGCAGCGCAGGGCGCACCTCAGAGACCCAGTACTTC. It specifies CASSAGRTSETQYF. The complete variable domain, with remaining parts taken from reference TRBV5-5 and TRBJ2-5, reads DAGVTQSPTHLIKTRGQQVTLRCSPISGHKSVSWYQQVLGQGPQFIFQYYEKEERGRGNFPDRFSARQFPNYSSELNVNALLLGDSALYLCASSAGRTSETQYFGPGTRLLVL.

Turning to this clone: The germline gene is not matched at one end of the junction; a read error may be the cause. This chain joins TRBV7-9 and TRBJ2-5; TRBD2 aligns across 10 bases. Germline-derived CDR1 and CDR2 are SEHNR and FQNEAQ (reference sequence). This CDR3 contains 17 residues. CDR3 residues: CASGLGGASGSQETQYF. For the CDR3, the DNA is TGTGCCAGCGGCTTAGGGGGGGCTAGCGGGAGCCAAGAGACCCAGTACTTC.

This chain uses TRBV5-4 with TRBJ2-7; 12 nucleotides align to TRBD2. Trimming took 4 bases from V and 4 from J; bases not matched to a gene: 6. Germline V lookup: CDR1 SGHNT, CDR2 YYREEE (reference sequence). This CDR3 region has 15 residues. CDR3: CASSPRLAGVYEQYF. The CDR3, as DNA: TGTGCCAGCAGCCCTAGACTAGCGGGAGTTTACGAGCAGTACTTC.

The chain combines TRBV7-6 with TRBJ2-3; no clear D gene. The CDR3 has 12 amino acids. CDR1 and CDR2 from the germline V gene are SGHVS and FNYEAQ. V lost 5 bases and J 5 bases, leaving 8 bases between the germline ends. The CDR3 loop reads CASSQWGDTQYF. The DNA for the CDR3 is TGTGCCAGCAGCCAATGGGGAGATACGCAGTATTTT. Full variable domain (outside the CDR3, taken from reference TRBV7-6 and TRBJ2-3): GAGVSQSPRYKVTKRGQDVALRCDPISGHVSLYWYRQALGQGPEFLTYFNYEAQQDKSGLPNDRFSAERPEGSISTLTIQRTEQRDSAMYRCASSQWGDTQYFGPGTRLTVL.

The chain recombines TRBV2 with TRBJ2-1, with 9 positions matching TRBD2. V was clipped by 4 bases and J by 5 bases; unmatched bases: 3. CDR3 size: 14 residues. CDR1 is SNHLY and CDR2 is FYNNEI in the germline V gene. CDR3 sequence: CASSVAGAHNEQFF. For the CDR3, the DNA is TGTGCCAGCAGTGTAGCGGGAGCTCACAATGAGCAGTTCTTC.

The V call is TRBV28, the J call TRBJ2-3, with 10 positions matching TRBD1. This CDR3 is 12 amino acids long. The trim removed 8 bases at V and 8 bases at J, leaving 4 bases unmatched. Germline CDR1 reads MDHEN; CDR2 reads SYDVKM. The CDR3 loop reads CASGQGVGTQYF. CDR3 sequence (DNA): TGTGCCAGCGGACAGGGGGTTGGTACGCAGTATTTT.

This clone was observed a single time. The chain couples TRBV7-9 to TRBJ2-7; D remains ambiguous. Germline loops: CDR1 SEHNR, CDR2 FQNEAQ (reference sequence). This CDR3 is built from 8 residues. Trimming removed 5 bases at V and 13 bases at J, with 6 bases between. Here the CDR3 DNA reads TGTGCCAGCAGCCCATCCTACTTC. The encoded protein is CASSPSYF.

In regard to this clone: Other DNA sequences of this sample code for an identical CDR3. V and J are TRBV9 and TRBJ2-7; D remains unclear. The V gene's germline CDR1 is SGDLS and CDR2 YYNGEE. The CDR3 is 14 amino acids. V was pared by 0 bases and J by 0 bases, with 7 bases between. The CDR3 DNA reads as TGTGCCAGCAGCGTAGTGGGCCACTCCTACGAGCAGTACTTC. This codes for CASSVVGHSYEQYF.

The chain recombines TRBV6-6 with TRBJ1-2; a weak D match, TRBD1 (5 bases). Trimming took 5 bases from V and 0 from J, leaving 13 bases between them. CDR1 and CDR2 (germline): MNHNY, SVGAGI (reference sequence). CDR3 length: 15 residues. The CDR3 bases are TGTGCCAGCAGTATCAAAGGGACCTCTAACTATGGCTACACCTTC. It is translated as CASSIKGTSNYGYTF.

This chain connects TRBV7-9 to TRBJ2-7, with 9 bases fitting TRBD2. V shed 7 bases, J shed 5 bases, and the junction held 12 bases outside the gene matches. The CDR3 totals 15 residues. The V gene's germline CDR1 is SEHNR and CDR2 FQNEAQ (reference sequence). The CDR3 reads CASTPPGLAPHEQYF. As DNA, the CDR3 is TGTGCCAGCACCCCGCCGGGACTAGCTCCACACGAGCAGTACTTC.

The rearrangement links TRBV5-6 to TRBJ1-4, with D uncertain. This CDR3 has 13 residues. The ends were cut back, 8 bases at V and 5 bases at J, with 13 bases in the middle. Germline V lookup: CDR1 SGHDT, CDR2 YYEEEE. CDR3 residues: CASETAPNEKLFF. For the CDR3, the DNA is TGTGCCAGTGAAACAGCGCCCAATGAAAAACTGTTTTTT.

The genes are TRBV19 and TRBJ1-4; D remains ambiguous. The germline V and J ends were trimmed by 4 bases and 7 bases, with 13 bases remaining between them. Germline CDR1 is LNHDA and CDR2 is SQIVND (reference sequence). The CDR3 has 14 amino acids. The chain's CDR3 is CASSTPGSAEKLFF. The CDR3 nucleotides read TGTGCCAGTAGTACCCCGGGTAGTGCTGAAAAACTGTTTTTT. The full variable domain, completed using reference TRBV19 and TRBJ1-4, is DGGITQSPKYLFRKEGQNVTLSCEQNLNHDAMYWYRQDPGQGLRLIYYSQIVNDFQKGDIAEGYSVSREKKESFPLTVTSAQKNPTAFYLCASSTPGSAEKLFFGSGTQLSVL.

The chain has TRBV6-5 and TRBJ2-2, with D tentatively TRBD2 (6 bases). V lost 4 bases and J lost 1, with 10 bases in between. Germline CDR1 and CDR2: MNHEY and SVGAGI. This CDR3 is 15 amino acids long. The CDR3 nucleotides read TGTGCCAGCAGTTCACCGGGGGAGAACACCGGGGAGCTGTTTTTT. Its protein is CASSSPGENTGELFF.

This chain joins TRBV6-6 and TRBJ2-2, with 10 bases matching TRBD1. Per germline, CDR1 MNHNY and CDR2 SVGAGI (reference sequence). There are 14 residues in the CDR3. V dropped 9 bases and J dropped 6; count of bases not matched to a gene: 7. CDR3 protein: CASRGQGKAGELFF. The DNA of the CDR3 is TGTGCCAGTAGGGGACAGGGGAAGGCCGGGGAGCTGTTTTTT.

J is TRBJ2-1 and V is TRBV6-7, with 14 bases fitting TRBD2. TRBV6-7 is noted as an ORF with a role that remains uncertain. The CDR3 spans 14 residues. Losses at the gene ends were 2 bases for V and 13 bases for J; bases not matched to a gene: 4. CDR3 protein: CASSYQGLAGEQFF. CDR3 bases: TGTGCCAGCAGTTACCAGGGACTAGCGGGGGAACAGTTCTTC.